Listed below are T cell receptor beta chains from one sample, sequenced in a study of blood T cell repertoires in COVID-19. The assay was immunoSEQ multiplex PCR, and TCRdb's table has in-frame clones only and misses some. Of a few hundred thousand clones in the sample, 85% to 90% are singletons; the top ten hold around 2.9%. The sequencing input was peripheral blood. These receptors all stem from a human donor in a cohort sampled during active COVID-19. Each CDR3 is given with its conserved first and last residue. A D gene is named only where the DNA matches it firmly. Expanded clones get a size class; other rows say once, few or many, or leave the size out.

TRBJ1-5 | . | . | TRBV4-1 | CASSQIPGQPQHF | TGCGCCAGCAGCCAAATTCCCGGTCAGCCCCAGCATTTT
TRBJ1-1 | . | . | TRBV19 | CASSSQGNTEAFF | TGTGCCAGTAGTTCCCAGGGTAACACTGAAGCTTTCTTT
TRBJ1-2 | TRBD1 | . | TRBV5-6 | CASSLEQGARGYTF | TGTGCCAGCAGCTTGGAACAGGGGGCCAGGGGCTACACCTTC
TRBJ2-5 | TRBD1 | . | TRBV5-1 | CASSLGVGTGGRGETQYF | TGCGCCAGCAGCTTGGGAGTTGGGACAGGGGGTCGTGGGGAGACCCAGTACTTC
TRBJ2-1 | . | . | TRBV7-3 | CASSSGGDEQFF | TGTGCCAGCAGCTCCGGCGGGGATGAGCAGTTCTTC
TRBJ1-2 | . | . | TRBV6-5 | CASSYGGRGANDGYTF | TGTGCCAGCAGTTACGGGGGGAGGGGGGCAAACGATGGCTACACCTTC
TRBJ2-2 | . | . | TRBV7-6 | CASSLNSGELFF | TGTGCCAGCAGCTTAAATAGCGGGGAGCTGTTTTTT
TRBJ1-5 | . | . | TRBV15 | CATSRARGDQPQHF | TGTGCCACCAGCAGGGCCCGAGGAGATCAGCCCCAGCATTTT
TRBJ2-7 | TRBD1 | . | TRBV7-6 | CASSLGTGDTYEQYF | TGTGCCAGCAGCTTAGGGACAGGGGACACCTACGAGCAGTACTTC
TRBJ2-5 | TRBD2 | . | TRBV3-1/TRBV3-2 | CASSRGPSGEYQETQYF | TGTGCCAGCAGCCGAGGCCCTAGCGGGGAATACCAAGAGACCCAGTACTTC
TRBJ2-7 | . | . | TRBV15 | CATSRDLGGPQNTYEQYF | TGTGCCACCAGCAGAGATCTGGGAGGTCCCCAAAATACCTACGAGCAGTACTTC
TRBJ2-7 | . | . | TRBV29-1 | CSVAEPYEQYF | TGCAGCGTTGCCGAGCCCTACGAGCAGTACTTC
TRBJ2-5 | TRBD2 | once | TRBV28 | CASSLAGGQETQYF | TGTGCCAGCAGTCTAGCGGGCGGCCAAGAGACCCAGTACTTC